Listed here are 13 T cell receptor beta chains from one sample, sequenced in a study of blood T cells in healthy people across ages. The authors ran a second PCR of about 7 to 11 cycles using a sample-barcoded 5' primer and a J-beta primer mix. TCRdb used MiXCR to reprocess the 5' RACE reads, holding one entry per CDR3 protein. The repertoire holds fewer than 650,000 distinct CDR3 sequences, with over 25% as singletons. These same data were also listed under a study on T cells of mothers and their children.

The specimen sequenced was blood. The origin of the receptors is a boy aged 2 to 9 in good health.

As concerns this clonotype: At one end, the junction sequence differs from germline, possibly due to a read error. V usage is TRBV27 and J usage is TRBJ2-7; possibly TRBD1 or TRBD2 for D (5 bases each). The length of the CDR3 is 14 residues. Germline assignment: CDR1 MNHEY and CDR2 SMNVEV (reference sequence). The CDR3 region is CVSSLVGDAYEQYF. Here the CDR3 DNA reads TGTGTCAGCAGTTTGGTCGGGGACGCCTACGAGCAGTACTTC.

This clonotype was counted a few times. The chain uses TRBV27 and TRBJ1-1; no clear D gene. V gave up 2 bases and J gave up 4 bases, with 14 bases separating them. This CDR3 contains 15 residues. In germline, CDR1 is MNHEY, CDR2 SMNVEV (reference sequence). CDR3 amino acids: CASSLNYRGLTEAFF. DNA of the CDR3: TGTGCCAGCAGTTTAAATTATAGAGGGCTCACTGAAGCTTTCTTT.

The CDR3 here is CASSFPQAFSNQPQHF. CDR3 sequence (DNA): TGTGCCAGCAGCTTCCCCCAGGCGTTTAGCAATCAGCCCCAGCATTTT. The chain links TRBV7-9 to TRBJ1-5; D is unclear. The CDR3 contains 16 residues. V lost 3 bases to trimming and J lost 0 bases, with 12 bases between them. Germline CDR1 and CDR2: SEHNR and FQNEAQ (reference sequence).

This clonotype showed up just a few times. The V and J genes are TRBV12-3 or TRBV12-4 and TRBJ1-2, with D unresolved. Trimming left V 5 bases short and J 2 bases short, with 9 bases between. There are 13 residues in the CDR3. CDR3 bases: TGTGCCAGCAGTGTCACAGAAAACTATGGCTACACCTTC. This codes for CASSVTENYGYTF.

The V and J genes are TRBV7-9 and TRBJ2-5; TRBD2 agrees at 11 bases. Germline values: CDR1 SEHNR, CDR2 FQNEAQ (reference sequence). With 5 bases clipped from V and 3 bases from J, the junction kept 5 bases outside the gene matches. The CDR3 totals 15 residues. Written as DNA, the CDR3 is TGTGCCAGCAGCGTACCGGGACTAGCGGAAGAGACCCAGTACTTC. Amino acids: CASSVPGLAEETQYF.

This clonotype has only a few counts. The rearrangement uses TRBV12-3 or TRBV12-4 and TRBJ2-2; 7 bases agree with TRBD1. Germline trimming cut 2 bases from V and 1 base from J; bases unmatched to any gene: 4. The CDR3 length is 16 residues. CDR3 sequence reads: CASSLNGQVNTGELFF. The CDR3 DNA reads TGTGCCAGCAGTTTAAACGGACAGGTGAACACCGGGGAGCTGTTTTTT.

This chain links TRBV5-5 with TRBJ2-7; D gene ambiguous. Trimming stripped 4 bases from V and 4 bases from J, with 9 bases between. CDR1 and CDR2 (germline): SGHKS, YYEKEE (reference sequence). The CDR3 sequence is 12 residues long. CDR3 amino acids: CASSTTPYEQYF. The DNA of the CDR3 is TGTGCCAGCAGCACAACGCCGTACGAGCAGTACTTC.

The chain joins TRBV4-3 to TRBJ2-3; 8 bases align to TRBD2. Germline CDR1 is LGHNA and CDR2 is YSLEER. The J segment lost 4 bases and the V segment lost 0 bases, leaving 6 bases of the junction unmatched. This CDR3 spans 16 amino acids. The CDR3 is CASSQEGLVFPDTQYF. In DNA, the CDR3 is TGCGCCAGCAGCCAAGAGGGACTAGTATTCCCAGATACGCAGTATTTT.

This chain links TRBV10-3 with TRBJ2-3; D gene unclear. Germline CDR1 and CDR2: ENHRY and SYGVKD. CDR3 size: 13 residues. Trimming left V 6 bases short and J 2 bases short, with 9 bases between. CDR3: CAIRRRFTDTQYF. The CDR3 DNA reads TGTGCCATCAGGCGCCGGTTCACAGATACGCAGTATTTT.

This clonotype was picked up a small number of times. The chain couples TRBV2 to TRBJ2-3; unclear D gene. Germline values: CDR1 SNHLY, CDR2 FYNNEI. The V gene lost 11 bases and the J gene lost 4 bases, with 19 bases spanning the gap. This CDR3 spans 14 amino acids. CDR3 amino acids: CASQKDGPPDTQYF. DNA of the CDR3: TGTGCCTCTCAAAAGGACGGGCCCCCAGATACGCAGTATTTT.

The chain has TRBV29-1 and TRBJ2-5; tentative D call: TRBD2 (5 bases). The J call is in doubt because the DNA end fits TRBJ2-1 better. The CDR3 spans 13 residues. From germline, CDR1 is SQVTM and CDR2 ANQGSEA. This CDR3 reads CSVDFASAVEQFF. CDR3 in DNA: TGCAGCGTTGATTTCGCATCAGCGGTTGAGCAGTTCTTC.

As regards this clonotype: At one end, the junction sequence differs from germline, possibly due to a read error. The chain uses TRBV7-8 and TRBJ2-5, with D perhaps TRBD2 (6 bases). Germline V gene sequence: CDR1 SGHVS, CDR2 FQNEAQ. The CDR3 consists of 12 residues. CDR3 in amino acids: CASSSGGSFGQF. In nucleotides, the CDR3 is TGTGCCAGCAGCTCCGGGGGATCGTTCGGGCAGTTC.

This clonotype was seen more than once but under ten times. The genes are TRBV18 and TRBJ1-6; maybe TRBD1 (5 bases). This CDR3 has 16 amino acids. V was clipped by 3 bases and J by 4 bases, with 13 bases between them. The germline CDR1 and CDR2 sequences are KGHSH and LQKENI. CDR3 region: CASSPTRTSYNSPLHF. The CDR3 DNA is TGTGCCAGCTCACCTACCAGGACATCGTATAATTCACCCCTCCACTTT.